This T cell receptor beta chain was captured by sequencing in a study of shared clonotypes between healthy human individuals (dated by TCRdb to about 2020). For context, the study as a whole: The cohort comprised a couple of women and a few men aged 18 to 49 years. Per donor, leukapheresis produced somewhere between about 0.85 and 10 billion PBMCs. Libraries were prepared and TCR repertoires were sequenced by different laboratories using diverse techniques, in order to increase sequencing depth and limit assay-specific biases. The study deeply sequenced blood TCR repertoires of five healthy adults to estimate repertoire size and the extent of clonotype sharing between individuals. For each donor, CD4 naive and CD4 memory were each run on three plates, CD8 naive on two plates, and CD8 memory on one plate. Results the study describes overall, beyond this receptor: Clonotypes shared by all four sorted-subset donors showed higher generation probabilities than non-shared clonotypes. Pairwise subsampling led to the expectation that sequencing depth would affect the degree of clonotype sharing among donors. Across several donors, roughly 5.4% of naive CD4, roughly 3.3% of naive CD8, 2% to 2.5% of memory CD4, and 0.4% of memory CD8 clonotypes were shared. Naive subsets generally had larger estimated clonotype richness than memory subsets did. The small number of donors limited the genetic and exposure-history diversity represented. Even with the large sequencing depth, rarefaction of the sorted-subset datasets indicated that sequencing was incomplete. Sampling was restricted to blood, and TCR repertoires in tissue are likely to differ from TCR repertoires in blood.

Based on the germline V gene (reference sequence), the CDR1 and CDR2 sequences are SGHNT and YYREEE. The CDR3 holds 16 amino acids from the cysteine to the phenylalanine. The kept DNA is CDR3 alone, 48 bases in frame from the first base. The donors were healthy, HIV-negative adults who had no recently reported acute infections or vaccinations. All donors were Caucasian adults living in Nashville, Tennessee, USA. CD8 memory samples combined magnetically selected CD45RO+ cells with CCR7-negative CD45RA+ effector memory (TemRA) cells. Blood was collected by leukapheresis, and PBMCs were isolated by Ficoll-Histopaque density gradient centrifugation and then cryopreserved in liquid nitrogen vapor phase. Analytical flow cytometry was used to check the purity and quantity of each magnetically sorted T cell population. Genomic DNA was isolated from every sorted fraction and measured by UV absorbance on a Nanodrop 2000c.

Note on this clone: Its antigen has not been determined. Nothing much larger sits one base from this clone, and base qualities are not available.

TCR CDR3 regions were amplified from genomic DNA by multiplex PCR using the deep immunoSEQ assay. Extracted genomic DNA from each cell subset was spread evenly across all wells of several immunoSEQ 96-well plates, with each plate serving as a replicate. For sorted subsets, around 0.2 ug genomic DNA, equal to tens of thousands of T cell genomes, was loaded into each replicate PCR. The purified libraries were quantified using a Qubit 3.0 fluorometer, sized with a Bioanalyzer 2100, and then quantified again using the KAPA Library Quantification kit. Each immunoSEQ 96-well plate was sequenced on its own single-read 150-cycle Illumina NextSeq 550 flow cell. On the authors' methods: The immunoSEQ output contained only junctional sequences without quality scores, so filtering could not match that applied to full-length reads. To assign V/J genes and CDR3, sequences were annotated against IMGT germline references using PyIR, a Python wrapper for IgBLAST v1.9. Reads were removed for weak V/J assignments (E-value above 1e-6), missing CDR3, stop codons, out-of-frame junctions, or ambiguous translated residues. V3J clonotypes were defined by identical inferred V gene, J gene, and CDR3 amino acid sequence. The percentage overlap between two repertoires was calculated by dividing the number of shared unique clonotypes by the size of the smaller repertoire. RTK rarefaction, the Chao1 estimator, and Recon v2.1 estimates of unobserved clonotypes were used to assess repertoire richness. Generation probabilities for all TCRbeta clonotypes obtained by the gDNA method from four donors were computed using OLGA. Sourced from immuneACCESS, this table was stored by TCRdb with only in-frame sequences that have V and J called. A share of the clones is absent; for the studies checked, an unresolved V gene accounts for under half, and the remainder has no known explanation. The V and J calls and clone size were taken over from that table, and D and trimming were inferred from the DNA. Recorded for this sample are some 690,000 clones; about 92% of them occurred a single time. Of the sample, about 34% falls within the top ten clones.

The clonotype was recovered from a man younger than 35 in good health. Some clones in this sample may be carry-over from other donors' samples. The sample comprised memory CD8+ T cells from PBMCs. The cell subset or site label for this specimen denotes: CD45RO+ cells pooled with CCR7-negative TemRA cells. This chain joins TRBV5-4 to TRBJ2-5; 9 nucleotides in the junction match TRBD1. The J call is doubtful: the DNA matches TRBJ2-7 better. This receptor carries the CDR3 CASSSGLQGASYEQYF. The DNA is TGTGCCAGCAGCTCCGGTCTACAGGGGGCTTCCTACGAGCAGTACTTC.